The 8 T cell receptor beta chains in this list originate from one sample, sequenced in a study of blood T cells in healthy people across ages. A second about 6 to 11 cycle PCR used barcoded and J-beta primers. TCRdb processed the 5' RACE reads anew with MiXCR; each CDR3 protein has one entry. In the table there are about 620,000 distinct CDR3 sequences, roughly 21% of which are singletons. The sequenced sample consisted of blood. The origin of the receptors is a man between 70 and 80 years old in good health.

V and J are TRBV10-3 and TRBJ1-2; D call uncertain. Germline-derived CDR1 and CDR2 are ENHRY and SYGVKD. V lost 6 bases and J lost 2, with 10 bases in between. The CDR3 length is 13 residues. Written as DNA, the CDR3 is TGTGCCATCAGCCGCGAAGTAAACTATGGCTACACCTTC. Amino acid sequence: CAISREVNYGYTF.

DNA of the CDR3: TGTGCCATCAGCCCGCACCGGGACAATAATCAGCCCCAGCATTTT. Encoded protein: CAISPHRDNNQPQHF. The chain combines TRBV10-3 with TRBJ1-5; D is possibly TRBD1 (6 bases). The ends were cut back, 6 bases at V and 4 bases at J, with 16 bases in the middle. The CDR3 consists of 15 residues. Per the germline V gene, CDR1 is ENHRY and CDR2 is SYGVKD.

Comment on this clonotype: Relative to the germline gene, one junction end is altered; a read error may explain this. The V gene is TRBV7-2, the J gene TRBJ2-5; 7 bases line up with TRBD2. Gene TRBJ2-7 matches the end of the DNA better, so the J call may be wrong. Germline V gene lookup returns CDR1 SGHTA and CDR2 FQGNSA. The CDR3 contains 16 residues. CDR3 sequence: CASTLAGGRASYEQYF. As DNA, the CDR3 is TGTGCCAGCACCTTAGCAGGTGGGAGGGCCTCCTACGAGCAGTACTTC.

This clonotype was seen a few times. The genes are TRBV2 and TRBJ2-5; 14 nucleotides match TRBD2. This CDR3 has 15 residues. V lost 7 bases to trimming and J lost 4 bases; unmatched junction nucleotides: 5. CDR1 and CDR2 (germline): SNHLY, FYNNEI. CDR3: CASNFGLAGGETQYF. As DNA, the CDR3 is TGTGCCAGCAACTTCGGACTAGCGGGAGGAGAGACCCAGTACTTC.

This clonotype was recorded at least ten times. V is TRBV10-3 and J is TRBJ2-1; D might be TRBD1 or TRBD2, each matching 5 bases. The V gene lost 4 bases and the J gene lost 0 bases, with 25 bases spanning the gap. This CDR3 spans 20 amino acids. Germline loops: CDR1 ENHRY, CDR2 SYGVKD. In DNA, the CDR3 is TGTGCCATCAGTGCGCCCCGGGACCCTCCCTTAGTGGGCTCCTACAATGAGCAGTTCTTC. It encodes CAISAPRDPPLVGSYNEQFF.

This clonotype was counted between two and nine times. The V gene is TRBV6-1, the J gene TRBJ2-5, with TRBD1 matching 9 bases. CDR1 MNHNS and CDR2 SASEGT come from the germline V gene. This CDR3 comprises 16 residues. With V trimmed by 6 bases and J by 4 bases, 12 bases remained unmatched. The CDR3 sequence is CASSSTRGQGLETQYF. The CDR3 DNA reads as TGTGCCAGCAGCTCCACTCGCGGACAGGGGTTAGAGACCCAGTACTTC.

A few counts support this clonotype. Germline is not matched at one junction end, which may reflect a read error. The chain employs TRBV24-1 and TRBJ2-1; the match to TRBD2 covers 12 bases. CDR1 KGHDR and CDR2 SFDVKD come from the germline V gene. This CDR3 region has 16 residues. This CDR3 is CATSDMTSGSGNGQFF. The CDR3 DNA follows: TGTGCCACCAGTGACATGACTAGCGGGAGTGGCAATGGGCAGTTCTTC.

The V call is TRBV7-9, the J call TRBJ2-5; the match to TRBD2 covers 9 bases. V lost 4 bases to trimming and J lost 1 base; unmatched junction nucleotides: 10. The CDR3 runs to 17 residues. From germline, CDR1 is SEHNR and CDR2 FQNEAQ (reference sequence). The CDR3 DNA is TGTGCCAGCAGCTCGGGACTAGCTAACTTCCTCCAAGAGACCCAGTACTTC. Translating it yields CASSSGLANFLQETQYF.